Shown below are 14 T cell receptor beta chains from a single sample sequenced in a study of T cell responses to AZD1222 COVID-19 vaccine. TCRdb's table, derived via immunoSEQ multiplex PCR, lists solely in-frame clones and lacks some. The top ten clones hold around 4.4% of a sample with some 160,000 clones, less than 95% of them seen once. Here the sequenced sample was peripheral blood, taken on day 0 of AZD1222 vaccination. The receptor source for this set is an adult in good health.

This chain uses TRBV5-1 with TRBJ1-1; 8 positions agree with TRBD1. Germline V gives CDR1 SGHRS, CDR2 YFSETQ. This CDR3 contains 16 residues. V shed 3 bases and J 0 bases; nucleotides not matched to a gene: 7. CDR3 nucleotide sequence: TGCGCCAGCAGCTCTGGACAGGGCAACATGAACACTGAAGCTTTCTTT. Encoded protein: CASSSGQGNMNTEAFF.

The J gene is TRBJ1-1, the V gene TRBV7-2, with D possibly matching TRBD1 (6 bases). Germline CDR1 reads SGHTA; CDR2 reads FQGNSA. Trimming removed 5 bases from V and 3 bases from J, with 16 bases in between. CDR3 length equals 15 residues. The CDR3 is CASSPEGGGYTEAFF. In nucleotides, the CDR3 is TGTGCCAGCAGCCCAGAGGGGGGGGGCTACACTGAAGCTTTCTTT.

This chain connects TRBV19 to TRBJ1-1; unclear D gene. This CDR3 contains 13 residues. The germline V gene has CDR1 LNHDA and CDR2 SQIVND (reference sequence). The V and J ends lost 6 bases and 3 bases respectively, with 11 bases between them. For the CDR3, the DNA is TGTGCCAGTAGCACCGGTGAGGACACTGAAGCTTTCTTT. The encoded protein is CASSTGEDTEAFF.

The chain couples TRBV6-5 to TRBJ2-7; D might be TRBD2 (5 bases). Germline values: CDR1 MNHEY, CDR2 SVGAGI. The V end was cut by 2 bases, the J end by 0 bases, with 8 bases between. The CDR3 contains 14 residues. CDR3 DNA: TGTGCCAGCAGTTACACGGGATCCTCCTACGAGCAGTACTTC. Amino acid sequence: CASSYTGSSYEQYF.

As DNA, the CDR3 is TGTGCCAGCAGTTACTCCAGGGGTCCCTCCTACGAGCAGTACTTC. This codes for CASSYSRGPSYEQYF. The chain recombines TRBV6-5 with TRBJ2-7; tentative D call: TRBD1 (6 bases). Per the germline V gene, CDR1 is MNHEY and CDR2 is SVGAGI. Trimming stripped 0 bases from V and 0 bases from J, with 9 bases between. This CDR3 has 15 residues.

This chain joins TRBV2 and TRBJ1-2, with D perhaps matching TRBD1 (6 bases). In germline, CDR1 is SNHLY, CDR2 FYNNEI. V lost 4 bases, J lost 4 bases, and 16 bases lay in between. The CDR3 is made up of 15 amino acids. The chain's CDR3 is CASSGQAQTLYGYTF. The CDR3 DNA follows: TGTGCCAGCAGTGGACAGGCCCAAACCCTCTATGGCTACACCTTC.

The rearrangement uses TRBV9 and TRBJ2-1; TRBD1 might be the D (6 bases). This CDR3 is built from 14 residues. V lost 0 bases to trimming and J lost 7 bases, with 11 bases between them. Germline CDR1 reads SGDLS; CDR2 reads YYNGEE. CDR3 DNA: TGTGCCAGCAGCGTAGTAGCCAGGGGTAATGAGCAGTTCTTC. Its translation: CASSVVARGNEQFF.

The rearrangement links TRBV30 to TRBJ1-2, with TRBD1 matching over 7 bases. The junction had 15 bases not matched to a gene; V was cut back by 4 bases and J by 4 bases. Germline CDR1 is GTSNPN and CDR2 is SVGIG (reference sequence). The CDR3 totals 16 residues. The CDR3 spells CAWIQNPRTGGYGYTF. The CDR3 bases are TGTGCCTGGATCCAAAATCCCAGGACAGGAGGCTATGGCTACACCTTC.

This clone was found once. The sample has other DNA sequences that encode this CDR3 too. This rearrangement joins TRBV6-1 to TRBJ2-7, with D hard to call. The CDR3 consists of 13 residues. The germline V gene has CDR1 MNHNS and CDR2 SASEGT. V lost 3 bases to trimming and J lost 1 base, with 7 bases between them. CDR3 amino acids: CASSDLLSYEQYF. CDR3 DNA: TGTGCCAGCAGTGACCTCCTTTCCTACGAGCAGTACTTC.

This clone was seen once. J is TRBJ1-1 and V is TRBV20-1, with 7 bases fitting TRBD1. V lost 6 bases, J lost 11 bases, and 9 bases stayed unmatched. The CDR3 spans 11 residues. CDR1 and CDR2 from the germline V gene are DFQATT and SNEGSKA (reference sequence). The CDR3 region has the DNA TGCAGTGCCGATCATCAGGGGGTTGCTTTCTTT. Translated: CSADHQGVAFF.

The chain employs TRBV25-1 and TRBJ2-3; weak D call: TRBD1 (6 bases). The germline V gene has CDR1 MGHDK and CDR2 SYGVNS. This CDR3 contains 15 residues. Trimming shortened V by 0 bases and J by 4 bases, and 11 bases separated the two germline ends. The CDR3 is CASSEYIDRPDTQYF. The CDR3 DNA reads TGTGCCAGCAGTGAATATATTGACAGGCCAGATACGCAGTATTTT.

This sequence joins TRBV5-1 and TRBJ2-5; 10 nucleotides match TRBD2. After removal of 6 bases from V and 4 bases from J, the junction contained 9 bases not matched to a gene. The germline CDR1 and CDR2 sequences are SGHRS and YFSETQ. CDR3 size: 15 residues. CDR3 sequence: CASTNPSGSGETQYF. In nucleotides, the CDR3 is TGCGCCAGCACTAACCCTAGCGGGAGCGGAGAGACCCAGTACTTC. The full variable domain, its missing parts supplied by reference TRBV5-1 and TRBJ2-5, is KAGVTQTPRYLIKTRGQQVTLSCSPISGHRSVSWYQQTPGQGLQFLFEYFSETQRNKGNFPGRFSGRQFSNSRSEMNVSTLELGDSALYLCASTNPSGSGETQYFGPGTRLLVL.

This rearrangement joins TRBV4-1 to TRBJ2-3; TRBD1 is a possible D gene (6 bases). CDR1 and CDR2 (germline): MGHRA, YSYEKL. V lost 0 bases, J lost 3 bases, and 13 bases lay in between. This CDR3 region has 16 residues. CDR3 DNA sequence: TGCGCCAGCAGCCAAGATGTGAACAGGGCTACAGATACGCAGTATTTT. Translating gives CASSQDVNRATDTQYF.

The genes are TRBV5-1 and TRBJ2-7, with 11 bases that match TRBD2. V lost 0 bases, J lost 5 bases, and 7 bases stayed unmatched. Germline CDR1 and CDR2: SGHRS and YFSETQ. The CDR3 totals 16 residues. CDR3 sequence (DNA): TGCGCCAGCAGCTTGGTGGTAGCGGGAGGGCCTGACGAGCAGTACTTC. Protein: CASSLVVAGGPDEQYF.